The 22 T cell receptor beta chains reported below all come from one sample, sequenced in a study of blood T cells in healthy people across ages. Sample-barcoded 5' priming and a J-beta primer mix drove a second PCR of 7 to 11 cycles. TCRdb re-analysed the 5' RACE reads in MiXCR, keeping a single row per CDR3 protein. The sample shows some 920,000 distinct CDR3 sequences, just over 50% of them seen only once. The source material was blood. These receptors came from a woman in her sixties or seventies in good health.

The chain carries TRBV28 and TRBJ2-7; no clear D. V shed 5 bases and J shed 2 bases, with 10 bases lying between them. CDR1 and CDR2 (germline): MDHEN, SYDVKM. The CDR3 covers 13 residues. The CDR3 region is CASSRAATYEQYF. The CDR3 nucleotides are TGTGCCAGCAGTCGGGCAGCCACCTACGAGCAGTACTTC. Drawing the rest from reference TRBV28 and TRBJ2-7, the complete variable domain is DVKVTQSSRYLVKRTGEKVFLECVQDMDHENMFWYRQDPGLGLRLIYFSYDVKMKEKGDIPEGYSVSREKKERFSLILESASTNQTSMYLCASSRAATYEQYFGPGTRLTVT.

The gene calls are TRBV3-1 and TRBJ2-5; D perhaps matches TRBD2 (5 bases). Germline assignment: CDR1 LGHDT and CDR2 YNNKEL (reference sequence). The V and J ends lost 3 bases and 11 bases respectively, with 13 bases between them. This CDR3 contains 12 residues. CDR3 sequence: CASSHAGLEQYF. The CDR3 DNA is TGTGCCAGCAGCCATGCTGGACTGGAGCAGTACTTC.

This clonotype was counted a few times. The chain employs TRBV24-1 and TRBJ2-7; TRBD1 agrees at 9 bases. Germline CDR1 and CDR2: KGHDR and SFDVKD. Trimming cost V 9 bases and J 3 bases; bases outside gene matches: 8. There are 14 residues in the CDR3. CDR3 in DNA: TGTGCCACCCCTCCCGGGACAGGGTTCTACGAGCAGTACTTC. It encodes CATPPGTGFYEQYF.

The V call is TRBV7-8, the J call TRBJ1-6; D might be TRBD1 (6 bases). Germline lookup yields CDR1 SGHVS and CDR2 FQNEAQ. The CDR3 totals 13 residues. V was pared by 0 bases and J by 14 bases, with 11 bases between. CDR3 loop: CASSLARGDTLHF. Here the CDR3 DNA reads TGTGCCAGCAGCTTAGCCAGGGGTGATACCCTCCACTTT. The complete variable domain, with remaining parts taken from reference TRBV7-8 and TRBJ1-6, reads GAGVSQSPRYKVAKRGQDVALRCDPISGHVSLFWYQQALGQGPEFLTYFQNEAQLDKSGLPSDRFFAERPEGSVSTLKIQRTQQEDSAVYLCASSLARGDTLHFGNGTRLTVT.

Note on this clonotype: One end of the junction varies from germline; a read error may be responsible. CDR3 DNA sequence: TGTGTCAGCATCGGGGACCTGTCCTACGAGCAGTACTTC. It is translated as CVSIGDLSYEQYF. The J gene is TRBJ2-7, the V gene TRBV12-3 or TRBV12-4; D assignment may be TRBD1 or TRBD2 (5 bases each). This CDR3 contains 13 residues.

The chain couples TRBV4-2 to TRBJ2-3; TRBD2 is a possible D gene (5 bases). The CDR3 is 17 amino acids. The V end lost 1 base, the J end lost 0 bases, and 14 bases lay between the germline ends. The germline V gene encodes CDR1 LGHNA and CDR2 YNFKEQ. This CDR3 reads CASSQGLAARSTDTQYF. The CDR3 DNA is TGTGCCAGCAGCCAAGGGCTAGCCGCAAGGAGCACAGATACGCAGTATTTT.

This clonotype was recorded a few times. The CDR3 reads CASSGAGDSPLHF. DNA of the CDR3: TGTGCCAGCAGCGGCGCGGGGGACTCACCCCTCCACTTT. The chain couples TRBV4-2 to TRBJ1-6; D is perhaps TRBD1 (5 bases). Trimming took 5 bases from V and 10 from J, leaving 12 bases between them. This CDR3 is built from 13 residues. Germline lookup yields CDR1 LGHNA and CDR2 YNFKEQ.

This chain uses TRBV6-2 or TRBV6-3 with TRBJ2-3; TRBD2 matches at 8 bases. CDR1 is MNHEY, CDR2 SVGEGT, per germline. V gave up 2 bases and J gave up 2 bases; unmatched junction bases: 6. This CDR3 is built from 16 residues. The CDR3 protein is CASSYVGGRNTDTQYF. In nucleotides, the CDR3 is TGTGCCAGCAGTTACGTGGGCGGGAGGAACACAGATACGCAGTATTTT.

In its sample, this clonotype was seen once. The DNA for the CDR3 is TGTGCCAGCAGTCCTGGGGGACAGGGGAGAACTAATGAAAAACTGTTTTTT. This sequence encodes CASSPGGQGRTNEKLFF. The gene calls are TRBV27 and TRBJ1-4; 10 nucleotides align to TRBD1. Germline V lookup: CDR1 MNHEY, CDR2 SMNVEV (reference sequence). The length of the CDR3 is 17 residues. The ends lost 5 bases at V and 1 base at J; junction bases unmatched: 7.

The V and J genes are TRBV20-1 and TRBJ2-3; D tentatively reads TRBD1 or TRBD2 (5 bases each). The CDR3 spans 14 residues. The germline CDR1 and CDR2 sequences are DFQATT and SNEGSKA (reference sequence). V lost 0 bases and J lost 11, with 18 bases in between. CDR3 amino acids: CSARDIGAGGVQYF. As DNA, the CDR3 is TGCAGTGCTAGAGATATCGGGGCTGGGGGTGTGCAGTATTTT.

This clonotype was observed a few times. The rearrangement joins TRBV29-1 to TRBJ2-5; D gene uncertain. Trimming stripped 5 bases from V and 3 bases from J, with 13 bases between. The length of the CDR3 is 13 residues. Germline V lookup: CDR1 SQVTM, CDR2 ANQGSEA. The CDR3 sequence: CSVSADSKETQYF. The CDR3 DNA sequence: TGCAGCGTTTCCGCAGATAGTAAAGAGACCCAGTACTTC.

DNA of the CDR3: TGTGCCACCAGCAGACAGCCCGCTCAGCCCCAGCATTTT. Translation gives CATSRQPAQPQHF. V gene TRBV15 combines with J gene TRBJ1-5; D remains ambiguous. Trimming took off 2 bases at V and 6 bases at J, with 8 bases between the two ends. Germline CDR1 is LNHNV and CDR2 is YYDKDF (reference sequence). This CDR3 comprises 13 residues.

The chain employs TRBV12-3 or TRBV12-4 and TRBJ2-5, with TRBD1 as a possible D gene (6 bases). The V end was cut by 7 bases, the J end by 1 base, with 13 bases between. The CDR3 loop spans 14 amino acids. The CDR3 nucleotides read TGTGCCAGCAATAGGGGGACCCGCCAAGAGACCCAGTACTTC. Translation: CASNRGTRQETQYF.

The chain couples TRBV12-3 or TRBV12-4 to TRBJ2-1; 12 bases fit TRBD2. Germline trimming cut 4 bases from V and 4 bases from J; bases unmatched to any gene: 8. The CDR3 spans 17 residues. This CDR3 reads CASSSPGLAGRYNEQFF. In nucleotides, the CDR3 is TGTGCCAGCAGTTCCCCCGGACTAGCGGGAAGATACAATGAGCAGTTCTTC.

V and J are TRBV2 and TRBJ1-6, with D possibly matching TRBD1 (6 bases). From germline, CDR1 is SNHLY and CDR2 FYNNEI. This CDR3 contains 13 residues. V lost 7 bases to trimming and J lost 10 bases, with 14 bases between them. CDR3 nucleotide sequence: TGTGCCAGCACTACAGGGTTAGGATCACCCCTCCACTTT. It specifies CASTTGLGSPLHF.

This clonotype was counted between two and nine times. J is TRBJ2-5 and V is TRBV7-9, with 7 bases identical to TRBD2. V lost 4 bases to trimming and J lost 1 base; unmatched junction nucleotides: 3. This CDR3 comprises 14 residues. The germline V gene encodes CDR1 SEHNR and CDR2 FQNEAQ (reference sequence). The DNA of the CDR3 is TGTGCCAGCAGCTGGACGGGGGGCCAAGAGACCCAGTACTTC. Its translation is CASSWTGGQETQYF. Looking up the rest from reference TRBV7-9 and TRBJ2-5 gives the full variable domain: DTGVSQNPRHKITKRGQNVTFRCDPISEHNRLYWYRQTLGQGPEFLTYFQNEAQLEKSRLLSDRFSAERPKGSFSTLEIQRTEQGDSAMYLCASSWTGGQETQYFGPGTRLLVL.

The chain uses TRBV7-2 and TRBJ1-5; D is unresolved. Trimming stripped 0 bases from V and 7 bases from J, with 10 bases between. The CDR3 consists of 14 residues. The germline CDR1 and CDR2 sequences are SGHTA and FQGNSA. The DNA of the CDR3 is TGTGCCAGCAGCTTAGCCGGGATTGGCCAGCCCCAGCATTTT. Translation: CASSLAGIGQPQHF.

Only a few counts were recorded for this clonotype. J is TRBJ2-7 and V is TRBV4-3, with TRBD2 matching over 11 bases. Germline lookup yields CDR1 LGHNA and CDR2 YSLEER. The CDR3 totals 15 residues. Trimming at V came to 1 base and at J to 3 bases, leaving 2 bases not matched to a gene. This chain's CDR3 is CASSQALAGGYEQYF. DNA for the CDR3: TGCGCCAGCAGCCAAGCTCTAGCGGGAGGCTACGAGCAGTACTTC.

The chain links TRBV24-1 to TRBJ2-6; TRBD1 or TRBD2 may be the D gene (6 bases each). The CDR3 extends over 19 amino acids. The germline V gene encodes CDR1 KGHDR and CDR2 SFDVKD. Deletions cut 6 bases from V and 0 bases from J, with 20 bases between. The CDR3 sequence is CATSLFHGGESSGANVLTF. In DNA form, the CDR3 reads TGTGCCACCAGTCTCTTTCACGGGGGCGAAAGCTCTGGGGCCAACGTCCTGACTTTC.

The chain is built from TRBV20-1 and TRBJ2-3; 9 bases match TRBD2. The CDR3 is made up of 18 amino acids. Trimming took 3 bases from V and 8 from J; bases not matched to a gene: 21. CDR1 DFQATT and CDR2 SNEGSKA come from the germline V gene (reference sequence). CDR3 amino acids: CSASTIGSGGRAAVTQYF. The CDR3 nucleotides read TGCAGTGCTAGTACGATTGGTAGCGGCGGGAGGGCAGCGGTTACGCAGTATTTT.

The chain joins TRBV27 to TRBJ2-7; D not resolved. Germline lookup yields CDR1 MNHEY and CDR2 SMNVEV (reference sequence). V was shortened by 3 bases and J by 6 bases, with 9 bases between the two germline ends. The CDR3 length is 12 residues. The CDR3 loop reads CASSFRGTEQYF. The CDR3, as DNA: TGTGCCAGCAGTTTCAGAGGAACCGAGCAGTACTTC.

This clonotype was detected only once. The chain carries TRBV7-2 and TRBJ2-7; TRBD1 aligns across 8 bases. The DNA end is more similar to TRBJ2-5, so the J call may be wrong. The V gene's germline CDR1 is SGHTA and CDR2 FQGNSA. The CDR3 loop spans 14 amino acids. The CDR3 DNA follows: TGTGCCAGCAGCACCCGACAGGGGTGGGAGACCCAGTACTTC. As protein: CASSTRQGWETQYF.